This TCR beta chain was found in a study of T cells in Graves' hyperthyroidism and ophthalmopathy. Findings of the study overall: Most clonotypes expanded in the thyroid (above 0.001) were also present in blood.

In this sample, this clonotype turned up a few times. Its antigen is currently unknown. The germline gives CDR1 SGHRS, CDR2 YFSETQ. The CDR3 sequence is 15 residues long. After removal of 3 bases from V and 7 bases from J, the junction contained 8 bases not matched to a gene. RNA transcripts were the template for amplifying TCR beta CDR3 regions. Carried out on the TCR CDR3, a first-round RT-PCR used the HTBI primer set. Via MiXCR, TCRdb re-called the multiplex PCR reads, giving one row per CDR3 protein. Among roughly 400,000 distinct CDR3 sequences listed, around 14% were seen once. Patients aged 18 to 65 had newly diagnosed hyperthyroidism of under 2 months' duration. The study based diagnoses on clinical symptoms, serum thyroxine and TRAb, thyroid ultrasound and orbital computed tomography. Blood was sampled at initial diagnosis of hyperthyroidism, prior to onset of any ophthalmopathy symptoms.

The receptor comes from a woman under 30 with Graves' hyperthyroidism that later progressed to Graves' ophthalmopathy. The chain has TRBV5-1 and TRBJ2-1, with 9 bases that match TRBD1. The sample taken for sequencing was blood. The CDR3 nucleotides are TGCGCCAGCAGCTGGGGACAGGGAACTGGGAATGAGCAGTTCTTC. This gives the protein CASSWGQGTGNEQFF.